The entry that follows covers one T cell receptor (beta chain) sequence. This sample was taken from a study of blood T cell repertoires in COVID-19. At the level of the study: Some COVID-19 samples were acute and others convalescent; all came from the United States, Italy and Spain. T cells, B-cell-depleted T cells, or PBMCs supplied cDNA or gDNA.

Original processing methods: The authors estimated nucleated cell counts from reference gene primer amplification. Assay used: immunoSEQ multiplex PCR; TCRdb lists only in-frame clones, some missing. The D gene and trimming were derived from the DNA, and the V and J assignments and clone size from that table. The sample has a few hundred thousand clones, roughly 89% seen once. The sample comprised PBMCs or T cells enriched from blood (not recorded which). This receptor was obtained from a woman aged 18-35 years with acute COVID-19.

The DNA of the CDR3 is TGTGCCACCAGCAGAGATCCGGGGAGAGCAGGAAACACCATATATTTT. This codes for CATSRDPGRAGNTIYF. The chain carries TRBV15 and TRBJ1-3; no reliable D call. The V gene's germline CDR1 is LNHNV and CDR2 YYDKDF (reference sequence). V lost 0 bases, J lost 4 bases, and 13 bases lay in between. The CDR3 has 16 residues.